This T cell receptor (beta chain) was identified during a study of a mutant IDH1 vaccine in newly diagnosed glioma. Repertoires were generated with immunoSEQ multiplex PCR, while TCRdb's copy carries only in-frame clones and drops some. The data contain about 54,000 clones, about 85% of them singletons. The time point here: week 35, safety follow-up. Vaccinated patients received 300 ug of mutant IDH1 20-mer peptide per dose, with topical imiquimod. As regards this clone: The antigen remains undetermined.

The TCR was taken from a woman younger than 35 with glioma. Source: PBMCs, taken from a glioma patient whose treatment included an IDH1 peptide vaccine.

The CDR3 DNA follows: TGTGCCAGCAGCTTAGCGCTTGGCAGTAGCTATGGCTACACCTTC. Its translation is CASSLALGSSYGYTF. The chain has TRBV7-2 and TRBJ1-2; no clear D gene. Germline V gene sequence: CDR1 SGHTA, CDR2 FQGNSA. V lost 0 bases and J lost 4, with 12 bases in between. CDR3 size: 15 residues.